The rows below give T cell receptor beta chains drawn from one sample of a study of cytomegalovirus exposure and HLA in healthy donors. Only in-frame clones appear in the TCRdb table, and some are missing; sequencing was by immunoSEQ multiplex PCR. The sample contains fewer than 200,000 clones, around 80% of which appear only once. Sequencing used PBMCs. The receptors shown here come from a woman between 18 and 30 years old in good health and CMV-seronegative. The conserved cysteine and the conserved F or W are not part of the CDR3 here. A row's size may be missing; if present it is once, few, many or a size class.

V gene: TRBV10-3; clone size: once; J gene: TRBJ2-2; CDR3 protein: AISESNEYFNTGELF
V gene: TRBV10-2; clone size: few; J gene: TRBJ2-7; CDR3 protein: ASSAASGTYEQY
V gene: TRBV30; clone size: NA; J gene: TRBJ2-5; CDR3 protein: AWDRDRYQETQY
V gene: TRBV5-6; clone size: NA; J gene: TRBJ2-1; CDR3 protein: ASSLALLREGDEQF
V gene: TRBV28; clone size: NA; J gene: TRBJ2-3; CDR3 protein: ATNDRYRTDTQY
V gene: TRBV2; clone size: NA; J gene: TRBJ2-6; CDR3 protein: ASVRESSGANVLT
V gene: TRBV11-2; clone size: NA; J gene: TRBJ2-7; CDR3 protein: ASSPHGEVMSYEQY
V gene: TRBV7-9; clone size: NA; J gene: TRBJ2-7; CDR3 protein: ASSFVPVANEQY
V gene: TRBV4-2; clone size: NA; J gene: TRBJ2-7; CDR3 protein: ASSQDGLAGGNSYEQY
V gene: TRBV2; clone size: NA; J gene: TRBJ2-3; CDR3 protein: ASRARTDTQY
V gene: TRBV6-6; clone size: NA; J gene: TRBJ1-4; CDR3 protein: ASSWAGDRVEEKLF
V gene: TRBV6-1; clone size: NA; J gene: TRBJ1-2; CDR3 protein: ASHEGGNYGYT
V gene: TRBV7-2; clone size: once; J gene: TRBJ2-1; CDR3 protein: ASSLVVTSGSPNEQF
V gene: TRBV4-1; clone size: NA; J gene: NA; CDR3 protein: ASSQVGDVEQY
V gene: TRBV7-9; clone size: NA; J gene: TRBJ2-7; CDR3 protein: SSSPGLYEQY
V gene: TRBV18; clone size: NA; J gene: TRBJ2-6; CDR3 protein: ASSPPGRPGANVLT
V gene: TRBV25-1; clone size: NA; J gene: TRBJ2-7; CDR3 protein: ASHQTDSYEQY
V gene: TRBV2; clone size: once; J gene: TRBJ1-1; CDR3 protein: ASSRGAEAF
V gene: TRBV28; clone size: NA; J gene: TRBJ2-7; CDR3 protein: ASSLGVGGWY
V gene: TRBV5-1; clone size: NA; J gene: TRBJ1-2; CDR3 protein: ASSLDGSNYGYT
V gene: TRBV28; clone size: NA; J gene: TRBJ2-5; CDR3 protein: ASSLTGAIQETQY
V gene: TRBV7-9; clone size: NA; J gene: TRBJ1-5; CDR3 protein: ASSLGGQPQH
V gene: TRBV4-2; clone size: NA; J gene: TRBJ2-1; CDR3 protein: ASSQDPGGGNSYNEQF
V gene: TRBV7-9; clone size: NA; J gene: TRBJ1-6; CDR3 protein: ASSPSQANSPLH
V gene: TRBV9; clone size: NA; J gene: TRBJ2-1; CDR3 protein: ASSYGTGVTREQF
V gene: TRBV7-9; clone size: once; J gene: TRBJ2-4; CDR3 protein: ASSPSGTGSRENIQY
V gene: TRBV28; clone size: NA; J gene: TRBJ2-7; CDR3 protein: ASSQGFSEQY
V gene: TRBV11-3; clone size: NA; J gene: TRBJ1-4; CDR3 protein: ASSTSGKVEKLF
V gene: TRBV4-1; clone size: NA; J gene: TRBJ2-6; CDR3 protein: ASSQDLAGAGANVLT
V gene: TRBV5-4; clone size: NA; J gene: TRBJ2-5; CDR3 protein: ASSLAGGETQY
V gene: TRBV10-3; clone size: NA; J gene: TRBJ2-1; CDR3 protein: AIKTSGSNEQF
V gene: TRBV7-9; clone size: NA; J gene: TRBJ2-1; CDR3 protein: ASSLAGIRLAGVNEQF
V gene: TRBV2; clone size: NA; J gene: TRBJ2-1; CDR3 protein: ASSEGLAGGRQF
V gene: TRBV6-6; clone size: few; J gene: TRBJ1-4; CDR3 protein: ASSYIGGSEKLF
V gene: TRBV5-5; clone size: NA; J gene: TRBJ2-7; CDR3 protein: ASSPGQGTQYEQY
V gene: TRBV18; clone size: NA; J gene: TRBJ2-7; CDR3 protein: ASSERGGPNEQY
V gene: TRBV27; clone size: NA; J gene: TRBJ2-5; CDR3 protein: ASSLRGGETQY
V gene: TRBV29-1; clone size: NA; J gene: TRBJ1-1; CDR3 protein: STTATGGGEAF
V gene: TRBV6-6; clone size: NA; J gene: TRBJ2-1; CDR3 protein: ATATSAYNEQF
V gene: TRBV7-9; clone size: NA; J gene: TRBJ2-5; CDR3 protein: ASSHPRGAGTQY
V gene: TRBV11-2; clone size: NA; J gene: TRBJ2-4; CDR3 protein: ASSLGSPGTSGRGVIQY
V gene: TRBV11-2; clone size: NA; J gene: TRBJ1-2; CDR3 protein: ASSLDWAGGHNYGYT
V gene: TRBV14; clone size: few; J gene: TRBJ2-7; CDR3 protein: ASSQWGSRRLAGVHEQY
V gene: TRBV4-1; clone size: NA; J gene: TRBJ2-1; CDR3 protein: ASSPLPGTRKNHNEQF
V gene: TRBV6-1; clone size: NA; J gene: TRBJ2-1; CDR3 protein: AIDRGLNNEQF
V gene: TRBV28; clone size: NA; J gene: TRBJ1-1; CDR3 protein: ASSLSRQGYEAF
V gene: TRBV7-9; clone size: NA; J gene: TRBJ1-3; CDR3 protein: ASSFGSPEGNTIY
V gene: TRBV7-9; clone size: NA; J gene: TRBJ1-1; CDR3 protein: ASSGGRGGEAF
V gene: TRBV15; clone size: NA; J gene: TRBJ2-5; CDR3 protein: ATSRDRVQETQY
V gene: TRBV5-1; clone size: NA; J gene: TRBJ1-3; CDR3 protein: ASSERGSGNTIY
V gene: TRBV18; clone size: NA; J gene: TRBJ2-7; CDR3 protein: ASSPPSGAYEQY
V gene: TRBV2; clone size: once; J gene: TRBJ1-1; CDR3 protein: ASRVPSEAF
V gene: TRBV11-3; clone size: NA; J gene: TRBJ2-7; CDR3 protein: ASSSRQGDIEQY
V gene: TRBV5-4; clone size: NA; J gene: TRBJ2-2; CDR3 protein: ASSLRTGGGGELF
V gene: TRBV27; clone size: once; J gene: TRBJ2-3; CDR3 protein: ASSLFQVEGEGGTDTQY
V gene: TRBV7-2; clone size: once; J gene: TRBJ2-5; CDR3 protein: ASSSSGPQETQY